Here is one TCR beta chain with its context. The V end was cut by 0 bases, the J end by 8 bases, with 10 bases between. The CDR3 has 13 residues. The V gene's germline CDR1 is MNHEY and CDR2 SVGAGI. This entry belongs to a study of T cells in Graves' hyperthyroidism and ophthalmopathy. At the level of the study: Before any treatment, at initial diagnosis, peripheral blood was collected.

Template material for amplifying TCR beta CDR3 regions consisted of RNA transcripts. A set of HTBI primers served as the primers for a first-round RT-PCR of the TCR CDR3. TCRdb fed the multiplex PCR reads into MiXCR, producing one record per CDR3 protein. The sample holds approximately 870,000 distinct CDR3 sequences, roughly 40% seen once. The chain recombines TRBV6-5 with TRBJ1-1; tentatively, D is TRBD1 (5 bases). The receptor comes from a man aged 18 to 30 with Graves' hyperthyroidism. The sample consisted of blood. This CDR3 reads CASSYSGGSEAFF. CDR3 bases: TGTGCCAGCAGTTACTCCGGGGGATCGGAAGCTTTCTTT.